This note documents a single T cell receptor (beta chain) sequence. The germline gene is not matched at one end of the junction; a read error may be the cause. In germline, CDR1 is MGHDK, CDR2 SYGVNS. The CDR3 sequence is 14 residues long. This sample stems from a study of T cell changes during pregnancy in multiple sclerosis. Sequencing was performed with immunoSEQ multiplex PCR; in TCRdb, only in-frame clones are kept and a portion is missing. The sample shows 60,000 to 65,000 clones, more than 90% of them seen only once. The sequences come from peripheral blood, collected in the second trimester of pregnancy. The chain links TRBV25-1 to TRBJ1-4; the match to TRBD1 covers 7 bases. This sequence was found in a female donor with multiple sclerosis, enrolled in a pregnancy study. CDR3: CANSPTGEEEKLFF. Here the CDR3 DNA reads TGTGCCAACAGTCCTACAGGGGAGGAGGAAAAACTGTTTTTT.